The 20 T cell receptor beta chains below were found in one sample sequenced in a study of CD8 T cells in ankylosing spondylitis. TCRdb itself ran the 5' RACE reads through MiXCR, one entry per CDR3 protein. The top ten clones hold roughly 29% of a sample with around 160,000 distinct CDR3 sequences, roughly 12% of them seen once. The specimen was blood, either unsorted or a sorted T cell fraction (not recorded which). Receptors were obtained from a male donor with ankylosing spondylitis or in good health (not recorded which).

This clonotype was counted many times. The rearrangement joins TRBV10-3 to TRBJ2-1, with TRBD2 matching over 9 bases. Germline V gene lookup returns CDR1 ENHRY and CDR2 SYGVKD. The V and J ends lost 10 bases and 5 bases, in that order; junction bases with no gene match: 6. CDR3 length: 13 amino acids. In nucleotides, the CDR3 is TGTGCCACTCAAAGCGGGGGGAACAATGAGCAGTTCTTC. Translation gives CATQSGGNNEQFF.

The chain recombines TRBV15 with TRBJ2-5; 10 bases fit TRBD2. Trimming took 1 base from V and 5 from J; bases not matched to a gene: 4. The germline CDR1 and CDR2 sequences are LNHNV and YYDKDF (reference sequence). This CDR3 region has 15 residues. CDR3 sequence: CATSRGRAGGETQYF. The CDR3 DNA follows: TGTGCCACCAGCAGAGGAAGAGCGGGGGGGGAGACCCAGTACTTC.

The CDR3 protein is CASSLSVAGVQETQYF. The CDR3, as DNA: TGTGCCAGCAGCTTAAGCGTGGCAGGCGTTCAAGAGACCCAGTACTTC. This sequence joins TRBV7-6 and TRBJ2-5; D remains unclear. This CDR3 is 16 amino acids long. Germline V gene lookup returns CDR1 SGHVS and CDR2 FNYEAQ. Trimming stripped 2 bases from V and 2 bases from J, with 15 bases between.

The sample holds many counts of this clonotype. The chain has TRBV5-1 and TRBJ2-1, with D perhaps given as TRBD1 or TRBD2 (6 bases each). Trimming cost V 0 bases and J 9 bases, with 19 bases left between them. CDR1 and CDR2 (germline): SGHRS, YFSETQ. The CDR3 runs to 16 residues. The CDR3 coding sequence is TGCGCCAGCAGCTTGGGGGGGGCAAAGCTCGGGGGTGAGCAGTTCTTC. Its protein product is CASSLGGAKLGGEQFF.

This clonotype has at least ten counts. In DNA, the CDR3 is TGTGCCAGCAGCCCCGGGACTAGCGTAGATACGCAGTATTTT. This gives the protein CASSPGTSVDTQYF. The chain carries TRBV7-7 and TRBJ2-3; 10 bases fit TRBD2. Germline values: CDR1 SSHAT, CDR2 FNYEAQ (reference sequence). The length of the CDR3 is 14 residues. J was trimmed by 5 bases and V by 5 bases; bases with no gene match: 4.

This clonotype occurred a few times. V is TRBV11-2 and J is TRBJ1-6; D gene uncertain. CDR3 length equals 16 residues. Trimming took off 2 bases at V and 4 bases at J, with 12 bases between the two ends. Germline V CDR1 and CDR2: SGHAT, FQNNGV. CDR3 loop: CASSLFRGTYNSPLHF. The DNA for the CDR3 is TGTGCCAGCAGCTTATTTCGGGGAACGTATAATTCACCCCTCCACTTT. Combining the CDR3 with reference TRBV11-2 and TRBJ1-6 gives the whole variable domain EAGVAQSPRYKIIEKRQSVAFWCNPISGHATLYWYQQILGQGPKLLIQFQNNGVVDDSQLPKDRFSAERLKGVDSTLKIQPAKLEDSAVYLCASSLFRGTYNSPLHFGNGTRLTVT.

This clonotype was seen a handful of times. The rearrangement uses TRBV3-1 and TRBJ1-6; 10 nucleotides align to TRBD1. Germline CDR1 reads LGHDT; CDR2 reads YNNKEL (reference sequence). J lost 6 bases, V lost 6 bases, and 8 bases had no gene match. This CDR3 comprises 16 residues. The CDR3 protein is CASRTGGKGGNSPLHF. In DNA, the CDR3 is TGTGCCAGCAGGACAGGGGGCAAAGGTGGTAATTCACCCCTCCACTTT.

This clonotype turned up a few times. The chain uses TRBV10-3 and TRBJ1-5, with 7 bases identical to TRBD1. The junction had 20 bases not matched to a gene; V was cut back by 10 bases and J by 5 bases. Germline values: CDR1 ENHRY, CDR2 SYGVKD. The CDR3 is 17 residues long. The chain's CDR3 is CATPNYRDSRLDQPQHF. The DNA for the CDR3 is TGTGCCACCCCAAACTACCGGGACAGCAGATTAGATCAGCCCCAGCATTTT.

In its sample, this clonotype was seen many times. The CDR3 coding sequence is TGTGCCAGCAGCTTAGGAAGAGGACAGCCCCAGCATTTT. It is translated as CASSLGRGQPQHF. The chain links TRBV7-2 to TRBJ1-5; no clear D. CDR3 size: 13 residues. Germline V CDR1 and CDR2: SGHTA, FQGNSA. V was pared by 1 base and J by 7 bases, with 8 bases between.

This clonotype was picked up many times. The rearrangement links TRBV28 to TRBJ2-3, with a possible D match to TRBD1 (7 bases). CDR3 length: 18 amino acids. Trimming took 2 bases from V and 0 from J, leaving 18 bases between them. Germline assignment: CDR1 MDHEN and CDR2 SYDVKM. In DNA form, the CDR3 reads TGTGCCAGCAGTTTAAGGTTTCAGGGGGGTTCTAGCACAGATACGCAGTATTTT. This encodes CASSLRFQGGSSTDTQYF.

This clonotype came up a few times. The rearrangement joins TRBV4-1 to TRBJ2-4, with D uncertain. The ends were cut back, 4 bases at V and 0 bases at J, with 19 bases in the middle. The germline gives CDR1 MGHRA, CDR2 YSYEKL. This CDR3 region has 18 residues. The CDR3 sequence is CASSLLPTHPGAKNIQYF. CDR3 bases: TGCGCCAGCAGCCTCCTCCCTACTCATCCTGGAGCCAAAAACATTCAGTACTTC.

This clonotype came up many times. This chain links TRBV10-3 with TRBJ1-5; no definite D call. Germline values: CDR1 ENHRY, CDR2 SYGVKD. CDR3 size: 14 residues. Trimming took 2 bases from V and 4 from J, leaving 9 bases between them. The CDR3 loop reads CAISEAGPNQPQHF. In nucleotides, the CDR3 is TGTGCCATCAGTGAGGCAGGACCGAATCAGCCCCAGCATTTT.

At least ten counts were recorded for this clonotype. The gene calls are TRBV29-1 and TRBJ2-3; 7 nucleotides align to TRBD1. CDR1 SQVTM and CDR2 ANQGSEA come from the germline V gene. Germline trimming cut 8 bases from V and 0 bases from J; bases unmatched to any gene: 5. The CDR3 spans 13 residues. In DNA, the CDR3 is TGCAGCCTAACAGGGGTTAGCACAGATACGCAGTATTTT. This gives the protein CSLTGVSTDTQYF.

This clonotype was seen many times. The rearrangement uses TRBV10-2 and TRBJ1-1, with D possibly TRBD1 on 5 matching bases. Germline assignment: CDR1 WSHSY and CDR2 SAAADI. The CDR3 is made up of 13 amino acids. Trimming cost V 8 bases and J 0 bases, with 10 bases left between them. Here the CDR3 DNA reads TGCGCCAGCGGGGGACTCCTGAACACTGAAGCTTTCTTT. Encoded protein: CASGGLLNTEAFF.

This chain links TRBV10-1 with TRBJ1-6; D is unresolved. Trimming stripped 10 bases from V and 8 bases from J, with 12 bases between. From germline, CDR1 is WNHNN and CDR2 SYGVQD (reference sequence). The CDR3 length is 12 residues. The CDR3 bases are TGCGCCATTTCTGTGGTGCATTCACCCCTCCACTTT. Its protein product is CAISVVHSPLHF.

The chain couples TRBV19 to TRBJ2-7; D remains unclear. Germline values: CDR1 LNHDA, CDR2 SQIVND (reference sequence). Trimming pared 3 bases from V and 1 base from J, leaving 10 bases between. CDR3 length: 14 residues. The CDR3 loop reads CASSIATESYEQYF. The CDR3 region has the DNA TGTGCCAGTAGTATCGCCACAGAGTCCTACGAGCAGTACTTC.

This clonotype was observed a few times. The chain links TRBV11-2 to TRBJ2-3; 7 bases match TRBD2. The CDR3 runs 16 residues. V lost 2 bases, J lost 5 bases, and 10 bases stayed unmatched. CDR1 is SGHAT and CDR2 is FQNNGV in the germline V gene. The CDR3 sequence is CASSLMGRGRGDTQYF. The CDR3 DNA reads as TGTGCCAGCAGCTTAATGGGGCGGGGGAGAGGAGATACGCAGTATTTT. Complete variable domain (other parts from reference TRBV11-2 and TRBJ2-3): EAGVAQSPRYKIIEKRQSVAFWCNPISGHATLYWYQQILGQGPKLLIQFQNNGVVDDSQLPKDRFSAERLKGVDSTLKIQPAKLEDSAVYLCASSLMGRGRGDTQYFGPGTRLTVL.

With respect to this clonotype: This could be a read error, since a much larger clone is one nucleotide away. The chain couples TRBV3-1 to TRBJ2-7, with D hard to call. CDR3 length equals 12 residues. CDR1 and CDR2 from the germline V gene are LGHDT and YNNKEL (reference sequence). The CDR3 region has the DNA TGTGCCAGCAACCAAGAAAAGTACGAGCAGTACTTC. It specifies CASNQEKYEQYF.

This clonotype was observed many times. The chain uses TRBV4-3 and TRBJ1-5, with D tentatively TRBD1 (5 bases). Germline V gives CDR1 LGHNA, CDR2 YSLEER. The CDR3 is 13 amino acids. The V end lost 1 base, the J end lost 5 bases, and 6 bases lay between the germline ends. CDR3 sequence reads: CASSQGGDQPQHF. CDR3 nucleotides: TGCGCCAGCAGCCAAGGGGGGGATCAGCCCCAGCATTTT.

This clonotype was observed at least ten times. V usage is TRBV7-2 and J usage is TRBJ2-1, with a tentative D call TRBD2 (5 bases). Trimming took off 5 bases at V and 4 bases at J, with 12 bases between the two ends. The CDR3 is made up of 14 amino acids. Germline V CDR1 and CDR2: SGHTA, FQGNSA. CDR3 bases: TGTGCCAGCAGCCTATGGACTGAATACAATGAGCAGTTCTTC. This codes for CASSLWTEYNEQFF.